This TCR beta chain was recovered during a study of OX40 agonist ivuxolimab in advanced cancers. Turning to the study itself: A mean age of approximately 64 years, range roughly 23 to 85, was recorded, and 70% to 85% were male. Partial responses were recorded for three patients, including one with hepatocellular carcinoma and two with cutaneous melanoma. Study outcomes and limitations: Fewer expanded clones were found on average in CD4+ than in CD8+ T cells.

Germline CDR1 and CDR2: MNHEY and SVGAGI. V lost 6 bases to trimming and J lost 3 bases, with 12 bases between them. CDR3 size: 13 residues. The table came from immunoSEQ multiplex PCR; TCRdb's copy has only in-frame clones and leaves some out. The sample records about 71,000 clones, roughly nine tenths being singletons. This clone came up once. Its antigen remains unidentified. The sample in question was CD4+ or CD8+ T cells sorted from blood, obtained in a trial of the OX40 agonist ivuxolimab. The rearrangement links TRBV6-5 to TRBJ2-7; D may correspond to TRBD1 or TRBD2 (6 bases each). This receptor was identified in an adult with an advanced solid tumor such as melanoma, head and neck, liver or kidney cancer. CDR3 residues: CASSGGGGYEQYF. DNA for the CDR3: TGTGCCAGCAGCGGTGGAGGGGGCTACGAGCAGTACTTC.